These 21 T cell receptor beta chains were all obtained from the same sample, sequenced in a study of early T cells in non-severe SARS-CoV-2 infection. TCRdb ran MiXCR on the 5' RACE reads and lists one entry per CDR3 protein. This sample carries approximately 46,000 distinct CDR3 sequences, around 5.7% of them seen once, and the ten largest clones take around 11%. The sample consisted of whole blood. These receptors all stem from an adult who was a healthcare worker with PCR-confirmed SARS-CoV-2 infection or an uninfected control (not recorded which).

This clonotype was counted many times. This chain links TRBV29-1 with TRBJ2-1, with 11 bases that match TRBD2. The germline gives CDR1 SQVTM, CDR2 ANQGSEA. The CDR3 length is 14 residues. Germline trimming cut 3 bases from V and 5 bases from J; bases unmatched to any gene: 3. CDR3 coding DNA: TGCAGCGTTGACGGGACTAGCGGCGACAATGAGCAGTTCTTC. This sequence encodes CSVDGTSGDNEQFF.

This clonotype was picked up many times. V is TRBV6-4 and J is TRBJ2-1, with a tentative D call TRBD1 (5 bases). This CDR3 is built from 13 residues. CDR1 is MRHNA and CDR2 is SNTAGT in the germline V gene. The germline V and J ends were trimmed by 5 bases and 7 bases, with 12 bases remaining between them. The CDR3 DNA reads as TGTGCCAGCAGTCCTTCCCAGGGAAATGAGCAGTTCTTC. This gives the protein CASSPSQGNEQFF.

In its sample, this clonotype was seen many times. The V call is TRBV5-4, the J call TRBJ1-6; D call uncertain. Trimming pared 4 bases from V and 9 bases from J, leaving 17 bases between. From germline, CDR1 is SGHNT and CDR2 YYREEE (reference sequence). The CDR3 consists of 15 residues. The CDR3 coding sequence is TGTGCCAGCAGCGGACCCTCCGGTATGGGTTCACCCCTCCACTTT. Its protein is CASSGPSGMGSPLHF.

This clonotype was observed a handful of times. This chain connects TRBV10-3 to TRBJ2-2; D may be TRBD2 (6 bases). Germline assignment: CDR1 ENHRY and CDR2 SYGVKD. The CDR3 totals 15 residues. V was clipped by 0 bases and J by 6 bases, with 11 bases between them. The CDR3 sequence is CAISESGGDPGELFF. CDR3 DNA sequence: TGTGCCATCAGTGAGTCGGGCGGGGACCCCGGGGAGCTGTTTTTT.

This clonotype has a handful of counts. The chain's CDR3 is CASSQTGRPDYEQYF. The DNA for the CDR3 is TGTGCCAGCAGTCAGACAGGGAGGCCTGACTACGAGCAGTACTTC. The V and J genes are TRBV12-3 or TRBV12-4 and TRBJ2-7, with D possibly matching TRBD1 (7 bases). Between the trimmed V and J ends, which lost 5 bases and 3 bases, there was a span of 17 bases. The CDR3 spans 15 residues.

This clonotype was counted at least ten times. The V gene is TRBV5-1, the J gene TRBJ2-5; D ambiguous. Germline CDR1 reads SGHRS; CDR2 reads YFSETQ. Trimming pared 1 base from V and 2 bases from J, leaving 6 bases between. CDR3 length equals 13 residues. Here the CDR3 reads CASSLFPQETQYF. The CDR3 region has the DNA TGCGCCAGCAGCTTGTTCCCTCAAGAGACCCAGTACTTC.

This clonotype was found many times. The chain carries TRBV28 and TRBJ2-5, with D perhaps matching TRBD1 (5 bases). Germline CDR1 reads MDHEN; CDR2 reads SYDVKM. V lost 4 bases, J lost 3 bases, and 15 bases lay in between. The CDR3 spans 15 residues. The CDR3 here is CASSSPGNLKETQYF. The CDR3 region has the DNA TGTGCCAGCAGTTCCCCAGGGAATCTAAAAGAGACCCAGTACTTC.

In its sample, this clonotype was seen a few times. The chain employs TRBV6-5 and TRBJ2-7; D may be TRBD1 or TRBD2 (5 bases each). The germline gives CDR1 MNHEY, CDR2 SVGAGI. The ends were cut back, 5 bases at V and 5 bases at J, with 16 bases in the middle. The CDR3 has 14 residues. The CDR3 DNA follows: TGTGCCAGCAGTCCCTCGGGCTGGGGGAACGAGCAGTACTTC. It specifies CASSPSGWGNEQYF.

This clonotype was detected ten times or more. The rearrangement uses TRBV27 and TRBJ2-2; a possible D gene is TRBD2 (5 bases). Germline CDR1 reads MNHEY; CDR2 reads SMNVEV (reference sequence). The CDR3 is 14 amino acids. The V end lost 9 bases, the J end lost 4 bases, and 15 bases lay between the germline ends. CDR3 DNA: TGTGCCAGTTCGCGGGCACGTACCACCGGGGAGCTGTTTTTT. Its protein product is CASSRARTTGELFF.

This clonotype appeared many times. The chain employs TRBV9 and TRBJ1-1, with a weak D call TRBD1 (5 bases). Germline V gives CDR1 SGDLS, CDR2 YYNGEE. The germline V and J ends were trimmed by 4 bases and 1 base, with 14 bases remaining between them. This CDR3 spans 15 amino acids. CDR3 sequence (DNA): TGTGCCAGCAGCCCCCAGTCGGGGCGGAACACTGAAGCTTTCTTT. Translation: CASSPQSGRNTEAFF.

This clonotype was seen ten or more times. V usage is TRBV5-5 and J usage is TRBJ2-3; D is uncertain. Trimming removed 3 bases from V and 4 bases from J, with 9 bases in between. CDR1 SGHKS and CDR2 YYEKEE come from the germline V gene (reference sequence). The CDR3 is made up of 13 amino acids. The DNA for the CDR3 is TGTGCCAGCAGCTCCACTACTGCAGATACGCAGTATTTT. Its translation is CASSSTTADTQYF. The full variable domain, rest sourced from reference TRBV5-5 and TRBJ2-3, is DAGVTQSPTHLIKTRGQQVTLRCSPISGHKSVSWYQQVLGQGPQFIFQYYEKEERGRGNFPDRFSARQFPNYSSELNVNALLLGDSALYLCASSSTTADTQYFGPGTRLTVL.

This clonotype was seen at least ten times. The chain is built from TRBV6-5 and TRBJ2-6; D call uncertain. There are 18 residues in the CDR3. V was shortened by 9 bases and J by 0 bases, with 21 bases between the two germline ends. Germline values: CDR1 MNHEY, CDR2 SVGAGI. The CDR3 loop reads CASIGLGIGHSGANVLTF. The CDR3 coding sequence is TGTGCCAGTATTGGGCTCGGAATTGGGCACTCTGGGGCCAACGTCCTGACTTTC.

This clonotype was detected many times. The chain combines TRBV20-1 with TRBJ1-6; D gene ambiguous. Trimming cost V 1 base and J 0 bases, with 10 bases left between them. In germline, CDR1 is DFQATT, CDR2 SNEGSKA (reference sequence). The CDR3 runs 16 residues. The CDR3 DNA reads TGCAGTGCTAGAGCAGGCGGAAACTCCTATAATTCACCCCTCCACTTT. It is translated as CSARAGGNSYNSPLHF.

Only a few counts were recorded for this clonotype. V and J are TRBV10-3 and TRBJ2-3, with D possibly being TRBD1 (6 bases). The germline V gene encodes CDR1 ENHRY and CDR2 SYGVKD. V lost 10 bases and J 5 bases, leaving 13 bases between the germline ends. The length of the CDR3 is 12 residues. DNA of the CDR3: TGTGCCACACAGGGTTTGTTAGATACGCAGTATTTT. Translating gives CATQGLLDTQYF.

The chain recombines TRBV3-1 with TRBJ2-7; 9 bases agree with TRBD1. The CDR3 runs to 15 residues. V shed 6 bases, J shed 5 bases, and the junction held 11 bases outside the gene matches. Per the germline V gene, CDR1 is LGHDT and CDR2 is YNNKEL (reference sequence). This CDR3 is CASSSLGQGKDEQYF. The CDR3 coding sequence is TGTGCCAGCAGTTCGCTGGGACAGGGAAAGGACGAGCAGTACTTC.

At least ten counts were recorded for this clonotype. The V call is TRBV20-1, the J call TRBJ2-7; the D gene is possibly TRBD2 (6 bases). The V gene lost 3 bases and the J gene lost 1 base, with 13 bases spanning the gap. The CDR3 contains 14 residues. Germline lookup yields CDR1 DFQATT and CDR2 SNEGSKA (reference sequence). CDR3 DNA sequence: TGCAGTGCTAGCGCCGGGGGACCGTCCTACGAGCAGTACTTC. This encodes CSASAGGPSYEQYF.

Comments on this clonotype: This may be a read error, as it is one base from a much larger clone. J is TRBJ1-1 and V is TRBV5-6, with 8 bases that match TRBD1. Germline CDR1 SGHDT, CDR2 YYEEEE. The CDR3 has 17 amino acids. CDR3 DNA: TGTGTCAGCAGCTTACTGGCCGGACAGGGTGCGGGCACTGAAGCTTTCTTT. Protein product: CVSSLLAGQGAGTEAFF. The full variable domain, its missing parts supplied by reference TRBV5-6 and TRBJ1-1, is DAGVTQSPTHLIKTRGQQVTLRCSPKSGHDTVSWYQQALGQGPQFIFQYYEEEERQRGNFPDRFSGHQFPNYSSELNVNALLLGDSALYLCVSSLLAGQGAGTEAFFGQGTRLTVV.

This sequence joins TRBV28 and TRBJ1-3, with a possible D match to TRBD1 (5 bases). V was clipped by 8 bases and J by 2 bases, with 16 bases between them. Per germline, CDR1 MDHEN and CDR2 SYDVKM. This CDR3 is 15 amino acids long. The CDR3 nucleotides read TGTGCCAGCGGGTTGACAGCTGCGACTGGAAACACCATATATTTT. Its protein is CASGLTAATGNTIYF.

The CDR3, as DNA: TGTGCCAGCAGTTTGAGTTTAGGGAACACTGAAGCTTTCTTT. Translating gives CASSLSLGNTEAFF. The chain couples TRBV6-5 to TRBJ1-1; D not certain. Germline V lookup: CDR1 MNHEY, CDR2 SVGAGI. The CDR3 extends over 14 amino acids. V was shortened by 4 bases and J by 1 base, with 10 bases between the two germline ends.

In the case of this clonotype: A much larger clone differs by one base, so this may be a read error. CDR3 sequence (DNA): TGTTCCAGCTCACCAGGGACGGGCGAGCAGTTCTTC. This sequence encodes CSSSPGTGEQFF. The J gene is TRBJ2-1, the V gene TRBV18; the D gene could be TRBD1 or TRBD2 (5 bases each). CDR1 and CDR2 (germline): KGHSH, LQKENI. There are 12 residues in the CDR3.

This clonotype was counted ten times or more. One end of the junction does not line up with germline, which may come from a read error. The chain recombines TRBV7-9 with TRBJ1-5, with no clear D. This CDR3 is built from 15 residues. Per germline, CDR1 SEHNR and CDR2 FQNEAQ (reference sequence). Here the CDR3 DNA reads TGTGCCAGCAGCCTAGCAGGACGGGACAATCAGCCCCAGCATTTT. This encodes CASSLAGRDNQPQHF.